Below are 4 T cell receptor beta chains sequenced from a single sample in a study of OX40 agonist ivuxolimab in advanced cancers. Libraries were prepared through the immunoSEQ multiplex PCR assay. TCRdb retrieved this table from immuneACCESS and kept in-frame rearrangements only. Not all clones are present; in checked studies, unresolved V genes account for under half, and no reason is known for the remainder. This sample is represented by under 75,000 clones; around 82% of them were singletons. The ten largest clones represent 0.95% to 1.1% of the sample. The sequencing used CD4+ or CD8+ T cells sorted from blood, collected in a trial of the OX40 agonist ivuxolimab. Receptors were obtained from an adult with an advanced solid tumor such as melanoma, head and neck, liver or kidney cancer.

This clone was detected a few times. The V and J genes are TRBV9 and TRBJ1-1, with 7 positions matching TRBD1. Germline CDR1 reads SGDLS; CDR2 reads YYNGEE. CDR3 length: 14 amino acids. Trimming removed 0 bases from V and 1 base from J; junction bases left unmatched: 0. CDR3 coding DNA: TGTGCCAGCAGCGTAGGACAGGGGAACACTGAAGCTTTCTTT. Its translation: CASSVGQGNTEAFF.

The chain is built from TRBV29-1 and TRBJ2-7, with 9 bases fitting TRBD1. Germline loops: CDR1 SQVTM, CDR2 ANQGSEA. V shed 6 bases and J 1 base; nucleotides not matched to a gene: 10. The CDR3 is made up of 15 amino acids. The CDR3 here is CSVATPGTGSYEQYF. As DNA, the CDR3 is TGCAGCGTAGCTACCCCCGGGACAGGGTCCTACGAGCAGTACTTC.

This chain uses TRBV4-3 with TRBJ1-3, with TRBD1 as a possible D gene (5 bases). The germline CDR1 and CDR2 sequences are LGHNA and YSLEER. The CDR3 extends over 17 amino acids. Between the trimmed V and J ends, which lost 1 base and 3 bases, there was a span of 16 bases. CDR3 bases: TGCGCCAGCAGCCAAGTGGTCCAGGGCACGGGTGGAAACACCATATATTTT. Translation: CASSQVVQGTGGNTIYF.

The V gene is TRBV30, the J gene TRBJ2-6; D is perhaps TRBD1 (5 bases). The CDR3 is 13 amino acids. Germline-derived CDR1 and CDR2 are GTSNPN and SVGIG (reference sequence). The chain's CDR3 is CAGDRTGANVLTF. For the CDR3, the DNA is TGTGCAGGGGATAGGACTGGGGCCAACGTCCTGACTTTC. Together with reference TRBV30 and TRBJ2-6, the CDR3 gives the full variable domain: SQTIHQWPATLVQPVGSPLSLECTVEGTSNPNLYWYRQAAGRGLQLLFYSVGIGQISSEVPQNLSASRPQDRQFILSSKKLLLSDSGFYLCAGDRTGANVLTFGAGSRLTVL.